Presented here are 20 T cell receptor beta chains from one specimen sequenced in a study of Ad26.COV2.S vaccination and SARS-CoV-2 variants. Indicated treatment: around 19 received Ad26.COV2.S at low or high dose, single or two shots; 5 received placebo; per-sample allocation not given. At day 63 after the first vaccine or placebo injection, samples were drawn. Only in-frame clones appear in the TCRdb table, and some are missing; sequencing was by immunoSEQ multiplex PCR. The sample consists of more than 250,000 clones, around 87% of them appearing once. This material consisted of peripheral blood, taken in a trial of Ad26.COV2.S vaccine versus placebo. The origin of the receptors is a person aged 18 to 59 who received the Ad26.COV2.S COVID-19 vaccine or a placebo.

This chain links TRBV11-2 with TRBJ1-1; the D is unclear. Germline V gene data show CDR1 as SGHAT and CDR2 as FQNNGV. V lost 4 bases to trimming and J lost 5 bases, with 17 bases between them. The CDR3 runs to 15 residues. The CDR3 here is CASSSARVRWTEAFF. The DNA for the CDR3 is TGTGCCAGCAGCTCCGCTAGGGTCAGGTGGACTGAAGCTTTCTTT.

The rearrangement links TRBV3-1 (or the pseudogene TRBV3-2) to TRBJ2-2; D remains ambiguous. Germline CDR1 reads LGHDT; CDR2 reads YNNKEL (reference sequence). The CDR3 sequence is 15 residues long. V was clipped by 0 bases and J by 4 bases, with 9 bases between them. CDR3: CASSQDPIPTGELFF. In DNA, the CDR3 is TGTGCCAGCAGCCAAGATCCCATACCCACCGGGGAGCTGTTTTTT.

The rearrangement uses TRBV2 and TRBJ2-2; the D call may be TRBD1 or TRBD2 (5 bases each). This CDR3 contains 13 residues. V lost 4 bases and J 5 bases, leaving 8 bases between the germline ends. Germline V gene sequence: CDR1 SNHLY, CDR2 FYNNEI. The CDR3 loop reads CASSGWGTGELFF. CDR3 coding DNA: TGTGCCAGCAGTGGGTGGGGGACCGGGGAGCTGTTTTTT.

CDR3 residues: CASWLGGPDEQFF. The DNA for the CDR3 is TGCGCCAGTTGGCTAGGAGGGCCTGATGAGCAGTTCTTC. V gene TRBV5-1 combines with J gene TRBJ2-1; a possible D gene is TRBD2 (6 bases). The CDR3 has 13 amino acids. V was cut by 8 bases and J by 8 bases, with 17 bases left in between. The germline V gene has CDR1 SGHRS and CDR2 YFSETQ.

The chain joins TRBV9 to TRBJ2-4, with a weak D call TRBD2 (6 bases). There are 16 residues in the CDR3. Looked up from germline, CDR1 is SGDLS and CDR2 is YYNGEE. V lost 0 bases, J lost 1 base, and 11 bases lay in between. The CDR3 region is CASSVAAGGAKNIQYF. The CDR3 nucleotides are TGTGCCAGCAGCGTAGCCGCCGGAGGGGCCAAAAACATTCAGTACTTC.

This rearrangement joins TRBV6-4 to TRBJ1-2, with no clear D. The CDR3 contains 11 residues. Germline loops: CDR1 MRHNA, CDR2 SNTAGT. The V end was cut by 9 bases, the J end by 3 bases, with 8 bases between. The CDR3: CARGEDYGYTF. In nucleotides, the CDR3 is TGTGCCAGGGGCGAGGACTATGGCTACACCTTC.

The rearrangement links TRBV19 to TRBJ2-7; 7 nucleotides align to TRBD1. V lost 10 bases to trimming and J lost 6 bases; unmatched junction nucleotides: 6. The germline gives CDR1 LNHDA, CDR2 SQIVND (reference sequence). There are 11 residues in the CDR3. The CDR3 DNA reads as TGTGCCACCACACAGGGGAGCGAGCAGTACTTC. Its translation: CATTQGSEQYF.

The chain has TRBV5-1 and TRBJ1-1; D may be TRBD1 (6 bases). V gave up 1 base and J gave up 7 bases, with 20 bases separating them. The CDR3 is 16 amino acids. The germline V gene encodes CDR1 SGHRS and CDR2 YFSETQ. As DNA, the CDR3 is TGCGCCAGCAGCTTGTACCCGGGGGCGCGCGGGGATGAAGCTTTCTTT. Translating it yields CASSLYPGARGDEAFF.

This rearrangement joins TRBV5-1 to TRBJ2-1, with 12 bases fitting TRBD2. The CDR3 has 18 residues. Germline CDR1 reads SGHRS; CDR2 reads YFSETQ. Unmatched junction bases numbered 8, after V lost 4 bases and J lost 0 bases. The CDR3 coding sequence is TGCGCCAGCAGCCGGACTAGCGGGAAGACTAGCTCCTACAATGAGCAGTTCTTC. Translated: CASSRTSGKTSSYNEQFF.

The CDR3 reads CASSRRPTLNTEAFF. The CDR3 DNA sequence: TGTGCCAGCAGTCGCCGACCCACCCTGAACACTGAAGCTTTCTTT. The V call is TRBV6-2 or TRBV6-3, the J call TRBJ1-1; D not resolved. The CDR3 has 15 residues. Looked up from germline, CDR1 is MNHEY and CDR2 is SVGEGT. Trimming took 5 bases from V and 0 from J, leaving 13 bases between them.

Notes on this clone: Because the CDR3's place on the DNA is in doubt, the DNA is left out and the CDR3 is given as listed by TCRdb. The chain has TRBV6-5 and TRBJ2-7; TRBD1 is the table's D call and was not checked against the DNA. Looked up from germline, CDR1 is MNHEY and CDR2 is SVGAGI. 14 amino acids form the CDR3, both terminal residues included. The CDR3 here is CASSSSTGGYEQYF.

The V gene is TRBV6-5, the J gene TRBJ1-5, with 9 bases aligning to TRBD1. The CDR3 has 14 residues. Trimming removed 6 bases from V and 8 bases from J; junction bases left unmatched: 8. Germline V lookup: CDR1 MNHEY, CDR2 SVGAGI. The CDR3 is CASSSDRGFEPQHF. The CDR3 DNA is TGTGCCAGCAGCTCGGACAGGGGATTTGAGCCCCAGCATTTT.

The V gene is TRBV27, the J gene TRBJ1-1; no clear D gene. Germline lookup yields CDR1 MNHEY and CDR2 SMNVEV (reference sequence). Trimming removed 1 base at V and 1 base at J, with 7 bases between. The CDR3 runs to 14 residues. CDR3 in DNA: TGTGCCAGCAGTTTATTCATAGAGAACACTGAAGCTTTCTTT. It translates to CASSLFIENTEAFF.

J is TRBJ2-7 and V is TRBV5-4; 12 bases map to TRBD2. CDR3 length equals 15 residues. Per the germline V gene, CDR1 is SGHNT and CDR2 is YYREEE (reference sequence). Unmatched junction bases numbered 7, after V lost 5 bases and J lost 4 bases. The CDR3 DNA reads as TGTGCCAGCAGTACCGGGACTAGCGGGTTGTACGAGCAGTACTTC. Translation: CASSTGTSGLYEQYF.

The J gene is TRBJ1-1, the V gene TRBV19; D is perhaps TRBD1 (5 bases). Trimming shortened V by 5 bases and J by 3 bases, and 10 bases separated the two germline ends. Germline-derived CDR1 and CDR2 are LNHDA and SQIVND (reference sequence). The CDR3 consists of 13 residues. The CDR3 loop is CASSSGADTEAFF. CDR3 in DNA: TGTGCCAGTAGTTCCGGGGCGGACACTGAAGCTTTCTTT.

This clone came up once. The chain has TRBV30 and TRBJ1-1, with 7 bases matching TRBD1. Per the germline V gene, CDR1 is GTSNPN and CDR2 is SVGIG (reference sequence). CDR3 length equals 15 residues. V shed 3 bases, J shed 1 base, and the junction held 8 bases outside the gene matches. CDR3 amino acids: CAWRGGQSWNTEAFF. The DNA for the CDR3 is TGTGCCTGGAGAGGGGGACAGTCTTGGAACACTGAAGCTTTCTTT.

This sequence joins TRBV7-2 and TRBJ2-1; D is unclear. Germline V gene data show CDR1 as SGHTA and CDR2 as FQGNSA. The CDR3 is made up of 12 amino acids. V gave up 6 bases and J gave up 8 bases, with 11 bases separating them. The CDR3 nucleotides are TGTGCCAGCAGGGGTTCTAGGCATGAGCAGTTCTTC. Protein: CASRGSRHEQFF.

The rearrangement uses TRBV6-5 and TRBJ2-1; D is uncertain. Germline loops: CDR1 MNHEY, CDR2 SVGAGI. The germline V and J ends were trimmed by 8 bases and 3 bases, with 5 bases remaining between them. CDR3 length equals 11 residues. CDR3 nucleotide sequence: TGTGCCAGCGAGTACTACAATGAGCAGTTCTTC. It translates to CASEYYNEQFF.

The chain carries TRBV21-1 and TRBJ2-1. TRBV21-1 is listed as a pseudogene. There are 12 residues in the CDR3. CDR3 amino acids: CASTFPMGEQFF. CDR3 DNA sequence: TGTGCCAGCACCTTCCCCATGGGGGAGCAGTTCTTC.

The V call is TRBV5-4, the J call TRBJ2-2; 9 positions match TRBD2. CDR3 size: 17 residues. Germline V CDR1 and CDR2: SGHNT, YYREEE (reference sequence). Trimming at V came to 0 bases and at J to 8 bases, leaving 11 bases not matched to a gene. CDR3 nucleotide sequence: TGTGCCAGCAGCTTGGCGGGGGTAGCGGGAGTAAGAGGGGAGCTGTTTTTT. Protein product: CASSLAGVAGVRGELFF.